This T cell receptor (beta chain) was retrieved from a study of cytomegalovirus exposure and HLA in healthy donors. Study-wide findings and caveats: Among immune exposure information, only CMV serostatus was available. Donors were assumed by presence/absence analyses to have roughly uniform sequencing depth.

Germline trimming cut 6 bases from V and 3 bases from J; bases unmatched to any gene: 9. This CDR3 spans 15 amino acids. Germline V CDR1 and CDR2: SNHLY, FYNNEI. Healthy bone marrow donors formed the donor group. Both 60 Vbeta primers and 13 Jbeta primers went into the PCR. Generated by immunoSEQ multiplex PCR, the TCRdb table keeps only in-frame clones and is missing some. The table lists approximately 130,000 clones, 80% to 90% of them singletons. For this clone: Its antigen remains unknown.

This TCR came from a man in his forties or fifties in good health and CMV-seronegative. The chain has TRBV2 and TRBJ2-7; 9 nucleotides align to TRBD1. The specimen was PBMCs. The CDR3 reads CASSAEPGQGYEQYF. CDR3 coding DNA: TGTGCCAGCAGCGCTGAACCGGGACAGGGCTACGAGCAGTACTTC.